The 9 T cell receptor beta chains listed next were all sequenced from one sample in a study of CD8+CD57+ T cells in acquired aplastic anemia. Patients chosen for sequencing had shown CD8+CD57+ cell expansion by flow cytometry. TCR beta VDJ combinations and CDR3 sequences were profiled from genomic DNA. Via MiXCR, TCRdb re-called the reads, giving one row per CDR3 protein. The sample contains 260,000 or so distinct CDR3 sequences, approximately 79% of which appear only once. The sample consisted of sorted CD4+, CD8+, or CD8+CD57+ T cells (not recorded which) from PBMCs. The receptors here all came from a human donor with aplastic anemia.

The gene calls are TRBV20-1 and TRBJ2-1, with D unresolved. V was shortened by 4 bases and J by 2 bases, with 15 bases between the two germline ends. The CDR3 runs 15 residues. CDR1 is DFQATT, CDR2 SNEGSKA, per germline (reference sequence). In DNA form, the CDR3 reads TGCAGTGCTACCCTGGGCGATAGCACCTACAATGAGCAGTTCTTC. Residues: CSATLGDSTYNEQFF.

Concerning this clonotype: No conserved phenylalanine or tryptophan ends this CDR3, so it is likely a read error. The DNA is omitted, as the CDR3 cannot be located on it reliably, and the CDR3 follows TCRdb's listing. This sequence joins TRBV24-1 and TRBJ2-1; the tabulated D call, TRBD2, remains unverified against the DNA. The CDR3 is 12 residues long, ends included. The germline V gene encodes CDR1 KGHDR and CDR2 SFDVKD. The CDR3 is CATSRATSEQVL.

A single count supports this clonotype. The CDR3 ends on some other residue instead of the conserved phenylalanine or tryptophan, so this is likely a read error. Because the CDR3's place on the DNA is in doubt, the DNA is left out and the CDR3 is given as listed by TCRdb. This chain joins TRBV7-2 and TRBJ2-3; no DNA check was done on the table's D call, TRBD2. CDR1 is SGHTA, CDR2 FQGNSA, per germline. Including both end residues, the CDR3 is 13 amino acids long. Here the CDR3 reads CASSVGTSGLRDP.

This chain links TRBV20-1 with TRBJ1-2; 9 bases are shared with TRBD1. V gave up 0 bases and J gave up 4 bases; unmatched junction bases: 6. This CDR3 has 15 residues. The germline CDR1 and CDR2 sequences are DFQATT and SNEGSKA (reference sequence). The CDR3 is CSARDVDRGLYGYTF. CDR3 DNA: TGCAGTGCTAGAGATGTGGACAGGGGTCTCTATGGCTACACCTTC.

Concerning this clonotype itself: The CDR3 does not end in the conserved phenylalanine or tryptophan, so this is likely a read error. Because the CDR3's place on the DNA is in doubt, the DNA is left out and the CDR3 is given as listed by TCRdb. The chain links TRBV7-8 to TRBJ2-7; the table's D call of TRBD1 was not tested on the DNA. The CDR3 spans 13 residues, counting both ends. The germline V gene encodes CDR1 SGHVS and CDR2 FQNEAQ. The chain's CDR3 is CASSWGREDSPLH.

The CDR3 protein is CSARDPSGQPQHF. The DNA of the CDR3 is TGCAGTGCTAGAGATCCCAGTGGTCAGCCCCAGCATTTT. The chain has TRBV20-1 and TRBJ1-5; D not certain. This CDR3 comprises 13 residues. With 0 bases removed from V and 6 bases from J, the gap between germline ends came to 9 bases. Germline assignment: CDR1 DFQATT and CDR2 SNEGSKA (reference sequence).

The chain links TRBV7-8 to TRBJ2-7, with no clear D. The V gene's germline CDR1 is SGHVS and CDR2 FQNEAQ. V was trimmed by 3 bases and J by 3 bases, leaving 24 bases between them. The CDR3 runs to 18 residues. The CDR3 DNA is TGTGCCAGCAGCTTTCCTCCAGACGGCGCAACGCATTACTACGAGCAGTACGTC. Amino acid sequence: CASSFPPDGATHYYEQYV.

Remarks on this clonotype: The conserved phenylalanine or tryptophan is not found at the CDR3 terminus, so this likely reflects a read error. It is unclear where the CDR3 begins or ends on the DNA, so no DNA is shown, and the CDR3 is as TCRdb lists it. The J gene is TRBJ2-2, the V gene TRBV7-3. Germline V lookup: CDR1 SGHTA, CDR2 FQGTGA. A total of 12 residues make up the CDR3, ends included. The CDR3 loop reads CASSLVAGELLL.

V and J are TRBV20-1 and TRBJ2-3; either TRBD1 or TRBD2 may supply D (6 bases each). The CDR3 spans 15 residues. Trimming shortened V by 5 bases and J by 3 bases, and 18 bases separated the two germline ends. Germline V lookup: CDR1 DFQATT, CDR2 SNEGSKA (reference sequence). The CDR3 DNA follows: TGCAGTGCTTACTCATATCGGGGGACAACAGATACGCAGTATTTT. Its translation: CSAYSYRGTTDTQYF.